The 15 T cell receptor beta chains below all came from one sample that was sequenced in a study of T cell responses to AZD1222 COVID-19 vaccine. Profiled with immunoSEQ multiplex PCR; TCRdb holds only in-frame clones, not every one. The sample holds around 100,000 clones; around 87% are singletons and the top ten take roughly a tenth. The sample was peripheral blood, taken 28 days after the second AZD1222 dose. The source is an adult who received the AZD1222 COVID-19 vaccine.

This clone was recorded once. The chain joins TRBV5-5 to TRBJ2-5; D is possibly TRBD2 (5 bases). V lost 4 bases to trimming and J lost 4 bases, with 11 bases between them. The CDR3 totals 13 residues. Germline V lookup: CDR1 SGHKS, CDR2 YYEKEE (reference sequence). DNA for the CDR3: TGTGCCAGCAGCCGAAGCGGAGCAGAGACCCAGTACTTC. Translated: CASSRSGAETQYF.

The rearrangement joins TRBV5-1 to TRBJ2-2; 16 bases match TRBD2. Germline CDR1 SGHRS, CDR2 YFSETQ. The CDR3 has 18 amino acids. Trimming cost V 4 bases and J 5 bases; bases outside gene matches: 8. The CDR3 DNA reads TGCGCCAGCAGCACGGGACTAGCGGGAGGGCCGCGGACCGGGGAGCTGTTTTTT. Translated: CASSTGLAGGPRTGELFF.

The rearrangement joins TRBV3-1 (or the pseudogene TRBV3-2) to TRBJ1-3, with unresolved D. V was trimmed by 1 base and J by 4 bases, leaving 14 bases between them. The length of the CDR3 is 16 residues. Looked up from germline, CDR1 is LGHDT and CDR2 is YNNKEL (reference sequence). Here the CDR3 reads CASSQVSSGYGNTIYF. In DNA form, the CDR3 reads TGTGCCAGCAGCCAAGTGTCAAGCGGCTACGGAAACACCATATATTTT.

The chain recombines TRBV4-2 with TRBJ2-1, with TRBD2 identical over 9 bases. The V gene's germline CDR1 is LGHNA and CDR2 YNFKEQ. CDR3 length: 16 residues. The V segment lost 0 bases and the J segment 3 bases; nucleotides outside the gene matches: 3. In DNA, the CDR3 is TGTGCCAGCAGCCAAGAGCGGGAGGGAGGCTACAATGAGCAGTTCTTC. Translated, it gives CASSQEREGGYNEQFF.

This CDR3 is CASSLGPSGEWHEQFF. DNA of the CDR3: TGTGCCAGCAGTTTGGGTCCTTCGGGGGAGTGGCATGAGCAGTTCTTC. The chain uses TRBV27 and TRBJ2-1; D is possibly TRBD2 (6 bases). Germline V gene sequence: CDR1 MNHEY, CDR2 SMNVEV (reference sequence). This CDR3 spans 16 amino acids. V lost 3 bases, J lost 8 bases, and 20 bases lay in between.

The genes are TRBV19 and TRBJ2-2; 7 positions match TRBD1. The germline CDR1 and CDR2 sequences are LNHDA and SQIVND (reference sequence). This CDR3 spans 14 amino acids. Trimming cost V 10 bases and J 1 base; bases outside gene matches: 6. The CDR3 DNA is TGTGCCACTACGGACAGGAAGAACACCGGGGAGCTGTTTTTT. Translation: CATTDRKNTGELFF.

The V gene is TRBV9, the J gene TRBJ1-6; 9 positions match TRBD1. Germline trimming cut 7 bases from V and 6 bases from J; bases unmatched to any gene: 8. The V gene's germline CDR1 is SGDLS and CDR2 YYNGEE. The CDR3 loop spans 15 amino acids. The CDR3 nucleotides are TGTGCCAGCCAGGGGTCGACAGGGGGTAATTCACCCCTCCACTTT. Amino acid sequence: CASQGSTGGNSPLHF.

The V gene is TRBV28, the J gene TRBJ1-2; the D gene is possibly TRBD1 (6 bases). The V gene lost 5 bases and the J gene lost 8 bases, with 15 bases spanning the gap. Germline CDR1 is MDHEN and CDR2 is SYDVKM. The CDR3 is 13 residues long. The CDR3 DNA follows: TGTGCCAGCAGTCCCCAGCGGGGGGGCGGCTACACCTTC. Translating gives CASSPQRGGGYTF.

This clone was found a few times. J is TRBJ2-1 and V is TRBV4-3; D unclear. Per germline, CDR1 LGHNA and CDR2 YSLEER. V was pared by 2 bases and J by 3 bases, with 5 bases between. The CDR3 sequence is 13 residues long. The CDR3, as DNA: TGCGCCAGCAGCCAAAACGGCTACAATGAGCAGTTCTTC. Protein product: CASSQNGYNEQFF.

J is TRBJ1-6 and V is TRBV5-4; perhaps TRBD1 as D (5 bases). Trimming removed 4 bases from V and 10 bases from J, with 21 bases in between. This CDR3 has 16 amino acids. CDR1 and CDR2 from the germline V gene are SGHNT and YYREEE (reference sequence). This CDR3 reads CASSLDGAAFGSPLHF. The CDR3 bases are TGTGCCAGCAGCCTGGACGGGGCCGCCTTTGGGTCACCCCTCCACTTT.

This chain uses TRBV11-2 with TRBJ1-1; TRBD1 aligns across 8 bases. CDR3 length: 13 amino acids. Germline loops: CDR1 SGHAT, CDR2 FQNNGV. Losses at the gene ends were 1 base for V and 11 bases for J; bases not matched to a gene: 6. CDR3 residues: CASSLGQGIEAFF. CDR3 bases: TGTGCCAGCAGCTTAGGACAGGGGATTGAGGCTTTCTTT. The complete variable domain, with remaining parts taken from reference TRBV11-2 and TRBJ1-1, reads EAGVAQSPRYKIIEKRQSVAFWCNPISGHATLYWYQQILGQGPKLLIQFQNNGVVDDSQLPKDRFSAERLKGVDSTLKIQPAKLEDSAVYLCASSLGQGIEAFFGQGTRLTVV.

The chain has TRBV6-6 and TRBJ2-1, with D possibly being TRBD2 (5 bases). The CDR3 is made up of 11 amino acids. The V end was cut by 9 bases, the J end by 7 bases, with 10 bases between. CDR1 MNHNY and CDR2 SVGAGI come from the germline V gene (reference sequence). CDR3 DNA: TGTGCCAGTTCTGGCGGGAATGAGCAGTTCTTC. Translation: CASSGGNEQFF.

The chain uses TRBV6-6 and TRBJ2-2, with D hard to call. Germline loops: CDR1 MNHNY, CDR2 SVGAGI (reference sequence). The CDR3 covers 13 residues. The ends were cut back, 6 bases at V and 2 bases at J, with 7 bases in the middle. CDR3 protein: CASSAKNTGELFF. The CDR3 coding sequence is TGTGCCAGCAGCGCGAAAAACACCGGGGAGCTGTTTTTT.

The rearrangement joins TRBV28 to TRBJ1-4; the match to TRBD1 covers 8 bases. This CDR3 has 14 amino acids. The trim removed 6 bases at V and 8 bases at J, leaving 8 bases unmatched. Germline V gene sequence: CDR1 MDHEN, CDR2 SYDVKM. In DNA form, the CDR3 reads TGTGCCAGCAGCCGGACAGGGCGGGTAGAAAAACTGTTTTTT. Its translation is CASSRTGRVEKLFF.

V usage is TRBV28 and J usage is TRBJ2-2; no reliable D call. CDR1 is MDHEN and CDR2 is SYDVKM in the germline V gene. The CDR3 has 15 amino acids. V shed 0 bases and J shed 1 base, with 6 bases lying between them. The CDR3 nucleotides read TGTGCCAGCAGTTTATGGACCATGAACACCGGGGAGCTGTTTTTT. As protein: CASSLWTMNTGELFF.